This TCR beta chain is drawn from a study of shared clonotypes between healthy human individuals. With regard to this clone: Its antigen is not known.

Study findings and constraints: In general, naive subsets displayed greater estimated richness than memory subsets did.

Sequenced by immunoSEQ multiplex PCR; TCRdb stores in-frame clones only, minus some. The sample includes around 980,000 clones, more than 75% seen only once; the top ten take 0.5% to 0.65%. The germline CDR1 and CDR2 sequences are LNHNV and YYDKDF (reference sequence). V lost 0 bases and J lost 0, with 3 bases in between. This CDR3 has 15 amino acids. Source material: memory CD4+ T cells from PBMCs. Regarding subset: CD45RA-negative fraction. V and J are TRBV15 and TRBJ2-6; no clear D gene. The TCR comes from a man between 18 and 29 years old in good health. Some clones in this sample may be carry-over from other donors' samples. CDR3 in amino acids: CATSREFSGANVLTF. The CDR3 DNA sequence: TGTGCCACCAGCAGAGAGTTCTCTGGGGCCAACGTCCTGACTTTC.